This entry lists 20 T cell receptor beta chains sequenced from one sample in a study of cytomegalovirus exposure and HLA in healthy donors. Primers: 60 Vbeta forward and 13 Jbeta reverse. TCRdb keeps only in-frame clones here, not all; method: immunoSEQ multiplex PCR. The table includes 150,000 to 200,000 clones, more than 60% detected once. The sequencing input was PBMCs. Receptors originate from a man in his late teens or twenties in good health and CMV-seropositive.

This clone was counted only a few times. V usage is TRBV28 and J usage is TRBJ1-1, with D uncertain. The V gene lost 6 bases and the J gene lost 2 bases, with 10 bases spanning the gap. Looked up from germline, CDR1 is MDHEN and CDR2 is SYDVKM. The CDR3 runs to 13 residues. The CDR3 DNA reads TGTGCCAGCAGGCGTTTTTCAAACACTGAAGCTTTCTTT. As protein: CASRRFSNTEAFF.

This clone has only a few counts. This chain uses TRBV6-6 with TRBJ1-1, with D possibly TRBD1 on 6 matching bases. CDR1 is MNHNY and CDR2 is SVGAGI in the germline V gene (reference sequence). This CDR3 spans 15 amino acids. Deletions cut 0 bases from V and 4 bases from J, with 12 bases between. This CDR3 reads CASSYSPGVGTEAFF. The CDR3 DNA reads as TGTGCCAGCAGTTACTCTCCAGGGGTCGGCACTGAAGCTTTCTTT.

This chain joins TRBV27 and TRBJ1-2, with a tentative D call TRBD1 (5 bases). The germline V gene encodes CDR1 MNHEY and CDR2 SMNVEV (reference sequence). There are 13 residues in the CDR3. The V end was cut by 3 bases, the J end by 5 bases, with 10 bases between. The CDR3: CASSFGQGYGYTF. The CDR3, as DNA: TGTGCCAGCAGTTTTGGCCAGGGTTATGGCTACACCTTC.

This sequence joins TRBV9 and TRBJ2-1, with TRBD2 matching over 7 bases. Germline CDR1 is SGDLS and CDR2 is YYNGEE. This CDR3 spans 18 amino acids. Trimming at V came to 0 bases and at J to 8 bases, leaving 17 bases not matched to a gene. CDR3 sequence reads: CASSVGEGKAEGGHEQFF. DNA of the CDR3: TGTGCCAGCAGCGTAGGGGAGGGGAAAGCGGAGGGCGGGCATGAGCAGTTCTTC.

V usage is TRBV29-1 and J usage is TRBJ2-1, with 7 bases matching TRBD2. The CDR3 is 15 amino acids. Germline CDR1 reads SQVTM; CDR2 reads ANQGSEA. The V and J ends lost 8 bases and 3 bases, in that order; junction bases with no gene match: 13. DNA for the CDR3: TGCAGCTTACGGAAAGCGGGATTTCGCTACAATGAGCAGTTCTTC. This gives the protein CSLRKAGFRYNEQFF.

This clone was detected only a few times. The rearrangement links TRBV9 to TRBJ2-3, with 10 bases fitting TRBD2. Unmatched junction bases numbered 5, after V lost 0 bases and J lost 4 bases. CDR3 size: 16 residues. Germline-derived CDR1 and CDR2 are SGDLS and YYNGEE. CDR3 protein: CASSVVPSGSADTQYF. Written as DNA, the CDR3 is TGTGCCAGCAGCGTAGTACCTAGCGGGAGTGCAGATACGCAGTATTTT.

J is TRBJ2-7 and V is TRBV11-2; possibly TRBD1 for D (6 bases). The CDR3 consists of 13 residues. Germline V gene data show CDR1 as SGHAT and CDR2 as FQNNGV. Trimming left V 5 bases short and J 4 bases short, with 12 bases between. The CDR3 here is CASSPGAGYEQYF. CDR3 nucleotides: TGTGCCAGCAGCCCAGGGGCCGGATACGAGCAGTACTTC.

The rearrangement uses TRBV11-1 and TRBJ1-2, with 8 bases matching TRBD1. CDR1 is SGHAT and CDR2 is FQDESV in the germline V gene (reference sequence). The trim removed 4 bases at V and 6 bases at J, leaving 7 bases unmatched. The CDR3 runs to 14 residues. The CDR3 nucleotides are TGTGCCAGCAGCTACGACAGGGGAGGCAATGGCTACACCTTC. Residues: CASSYDRGGNGYTF.

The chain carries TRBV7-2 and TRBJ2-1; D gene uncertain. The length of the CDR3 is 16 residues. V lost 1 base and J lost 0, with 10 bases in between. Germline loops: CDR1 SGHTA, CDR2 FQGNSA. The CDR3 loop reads CASSLGGGFSYNEQFF. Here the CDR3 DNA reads TGTGCCAGCAGCTTAGGCGGCGGATTCTCCTACAATGAGCAGTTCTTC.

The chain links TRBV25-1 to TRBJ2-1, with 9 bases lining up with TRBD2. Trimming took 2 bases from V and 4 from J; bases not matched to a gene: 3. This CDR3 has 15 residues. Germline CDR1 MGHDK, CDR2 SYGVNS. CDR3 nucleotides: TGTGCCAGCAGTGAACCGGGACTAGCATACAATGAGCAGTTCTTC. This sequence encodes CASSEPGLAYNEQFF.

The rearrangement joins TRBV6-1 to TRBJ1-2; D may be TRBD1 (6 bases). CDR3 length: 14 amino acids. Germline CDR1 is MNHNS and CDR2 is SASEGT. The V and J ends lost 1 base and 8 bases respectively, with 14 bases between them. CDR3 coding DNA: TGTGCCAGCAGTGAAGGGGGGCACAGCGGCGGCTACACCTTC. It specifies CASSEGGHSGGYTF.

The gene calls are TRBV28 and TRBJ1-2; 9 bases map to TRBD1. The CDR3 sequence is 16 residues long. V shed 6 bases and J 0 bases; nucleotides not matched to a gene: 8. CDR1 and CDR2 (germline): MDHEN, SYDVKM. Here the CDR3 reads CASRSLGDRANYGYTF. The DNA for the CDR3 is TGTGCCAGCAGGTCCCTCGGGGACAGGGCTAACTATGGCTACACCTTC.

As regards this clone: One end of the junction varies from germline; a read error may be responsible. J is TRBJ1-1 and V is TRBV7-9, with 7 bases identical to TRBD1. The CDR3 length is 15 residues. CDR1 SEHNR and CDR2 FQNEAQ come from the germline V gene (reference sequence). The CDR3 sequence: CSSSTIGGAGTEAFF. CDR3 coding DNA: TGTTCCAGCAGCACGATAGGGGGCGCAGGGACTGAAGCTTTCTTT.

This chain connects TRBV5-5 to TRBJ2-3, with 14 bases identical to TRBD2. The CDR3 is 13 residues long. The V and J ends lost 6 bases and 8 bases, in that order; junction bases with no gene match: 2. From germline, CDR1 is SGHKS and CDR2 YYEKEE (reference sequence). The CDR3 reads CASIGLAGGTQYF. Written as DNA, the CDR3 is TGTGCCAGCATTGGACTAGCGGGAGGTACGCAGTATTTT.

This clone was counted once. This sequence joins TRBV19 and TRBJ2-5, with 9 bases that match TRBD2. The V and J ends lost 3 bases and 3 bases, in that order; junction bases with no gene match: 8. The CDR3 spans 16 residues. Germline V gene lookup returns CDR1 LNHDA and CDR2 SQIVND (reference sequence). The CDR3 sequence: CASSISGSGRKETQYF. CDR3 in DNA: TGTGCCAGTAGTATCTCTGGTAGCGGGAGAAAAGAGACCCAGTACTTC.

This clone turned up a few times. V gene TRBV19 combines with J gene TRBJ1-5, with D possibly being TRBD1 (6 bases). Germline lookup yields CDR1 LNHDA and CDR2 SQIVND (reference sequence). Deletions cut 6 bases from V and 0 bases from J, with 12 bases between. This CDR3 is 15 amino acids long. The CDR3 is CASRVGQNSNQPQHF. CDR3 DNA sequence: TGTGCCAGTAGGGTCGGACAGAATAGCAATCAGCCCCAGCATTTT.

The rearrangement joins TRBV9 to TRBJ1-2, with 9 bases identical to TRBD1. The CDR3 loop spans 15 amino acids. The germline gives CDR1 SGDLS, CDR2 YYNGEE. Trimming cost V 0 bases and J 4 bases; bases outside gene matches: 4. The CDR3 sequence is CASSVEVTGGYGYTF. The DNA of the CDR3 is TGTGCCAGCAGCGTAGAGGTGACAGGGGGCTATGGCTACACCTTC.

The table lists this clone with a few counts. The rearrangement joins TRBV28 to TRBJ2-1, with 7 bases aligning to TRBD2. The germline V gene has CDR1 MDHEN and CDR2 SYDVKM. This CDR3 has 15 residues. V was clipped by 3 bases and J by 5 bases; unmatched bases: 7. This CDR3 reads CASSFVGGRHNEQFF. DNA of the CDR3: TGTGCCAGCAGTTTCGTGGGCGGGAGACACAATGAGCAGTTCTTC. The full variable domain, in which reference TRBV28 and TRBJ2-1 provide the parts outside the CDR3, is DVKVTQSSRYLVKRTGEKVFLECVQDMDHENMFWYRQDPGLGLRLIYFSYDVKMKEKGDIPEGYSVSREKKERFSLILESASTNQTSMYLCASSFVGGRHNEQFFGPGTRLTVL.

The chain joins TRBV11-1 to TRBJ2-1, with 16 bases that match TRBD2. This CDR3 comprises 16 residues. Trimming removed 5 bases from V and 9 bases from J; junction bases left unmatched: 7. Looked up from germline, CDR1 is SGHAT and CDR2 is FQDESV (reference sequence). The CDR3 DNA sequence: TGTGCCAGCAGCAACGGGACTAGCGGGAGGGTTCCTGAGCAGTTCTTC. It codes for CASSNGTSGRVPEQFF.

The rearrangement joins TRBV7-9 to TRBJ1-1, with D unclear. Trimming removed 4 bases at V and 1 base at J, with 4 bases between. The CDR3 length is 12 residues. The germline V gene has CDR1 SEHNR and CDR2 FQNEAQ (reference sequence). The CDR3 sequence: CASSYGNTEAFF. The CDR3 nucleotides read TGTGCCAGCAGCTACGGGAACACTGAAGCTTTCTTT.